This T cell receptor (beta chain) derives from a study of graft-versus-host responses after intestinal transplantation. Points from the study as a whole: The recipient marrow held GvH clones, and some of them showed up first in ileum or blood.

Sequencing used immunoSEQ multiplex PCR; TCRdb keeps in-frame clones, though not all of them. The profile shows tens of thousands of clones, over 70% of them singletons. Concerning this clone: Its antigen is not identified.

The V end was cut by 9 bases, the J end by 2 bases, with 10 bases between. Germline CDR1 and CDR2: LNHDA and SQIVND (reference sequence). This CDR3 is 12 amino acids long. The sample in question was unstimulated CD4+ T cells sorted from spleen or lymph node cells, obtained before transplant. This TCR was recovered from a human donor who was the organ donor for an intestinal transplant. V is TRBV19 and J is TRBJ1-2; weak D call: TRBD1 (6 bases). The DNA for the CDR3 is TGTGCCAGCTCGGACAGAAACTATGGCTACACCTTC. This sequence encodes CASSDRNYGYTF.